One and the same sample provided the 14 T cell receptor beta chains below, sequenced in a study of blood T cell repertoires in COVID-19 (dated by TCRdb to about 2020). Library construction relied on the immunoSEQ multiplex PCR assay. Entries here come from immuneACCESS through TCRdb and include only in-frame sequences with V and J called. Some clones fail to appear in such tables; in the studies checked, an unresolved V gene covers under half of the shortfall, and the cause of the remainder is unknown. A total of 300,000 to 450,000 clones appear in this sample, about 90% of them only once. Clones ranked in the top ten supply approximately 0.99% of the sample. The sequencing input was PBMCs or T cells enriched from blood (not recorded which). The receptors derive from a woman aged 25 to 39 who had recovered from COVID-19.

This chain connects TRBV6-5 to TRBJ2-3; D is undetermined. V lost 5 bases, J lost 5 bases, and 8 bases lay in between. Germline values: CDR1 MNHEY, CDR2 SVGAGI. The CDR3 spans 12 residues. The CDR3 spells CASSKLLDTQYF. CDR3 DNA sequence: TGTGCCAGCAGTAAGCTCCTAGATACGCAGTATTTT.

This clone has a single count. The chain joins TRBV5-5 to TRBJ1-2; D is perhaps TRBD1 (6 bases). Germline V gene data show CDR1 as SGHKS and CDR2 as YYEKEE (reference sequence). This CDR3 has 15 residues. V gave up 0 bases and J gave up 2 bases, with 11 bases separating them. The CDR3 reads CASSLDGQGNYGYTF. The DNA for the CDR3 is TGTGCCAGCAGCTTGGATGGGCAGGGGAACTATGGCTACACCTTC.

The CDR3 is CASSFEFSNEKLFF. The CDR3, as DNA: TGTGCCAGCAGTTTCGAGTTCTCTAATGAAAAACTGTTTTTT. V is TRBV27 and J is TRBJ1-4; D not resolved. CDR1 and CDR2 from the germline V gene are MNHEY and SMNVEV (reference sequence). The CDR3 consists of 14 residues. Trimming left V 3 bases short and J 3 bases short, with 8 bases between.

The chain uses TRBV2 and TRBJ2-1, with 9 bases aligning to TRBD1. There are 15 residues in the CDR3. CDR1 and CDR2 from the germline V gene are SNHLY and FYNNEI. Trimming removed 6 bases from V and 7 bases from J; junction bases left unmatched: 10. The CDR3 nucleotides read TGTGCCAGCAGGAAGGGACAGGGTGGGCAAAATGAGCAGTTCTTC. Protein sequence: CASRKGQGGQNEQFF. The full variable domain, with the rest looked up from reference TRBV2 and TRBJ2-1, is EPEVTQTPSHQVTQMGQEVILRCVPISNHLYFYWYRQILGQKVEFLVSFYNNEISEKSEIFDDQFSVERPDGSNFTLKIRSTKLEDSAMYFCASRKGQGGQNEQFFGPGTRLTVL.

In nucleotides, the CDR3 is TGTGCCAGCAGTTTGAACTACTTCGGAAACACCATATATTTT. Its translation is CASSLNYFGNTIYF. The chain recombines TRBV28 with TRBJ1-3; D is undetermined. V lost 3 bases and J 4 bases, leaving 10 bases between the germline ends. Germline CDR1 is MDHEN and CDR2 is SYDVKM. This CDR3 has 14 residues.

The rearrangement joins TRBV12-5 to TRBJ1-2; D is ambiguous. CDR1 and CDR2 (germline): LGHNT, FRNRAP. The CDR3 extends over 11 amino acids. Trimming pared 7 bases from V and 11 bases from J, leaving 14 bases between. CDR3 region: CASATQGRYTF. The CDR3 DNA is TGTGCTAGTGCCACACAAGGGAGGTACACCTTC.

This rearrangement joins TRBV4-1 to TRBJ1-1; 8 nucleotides align to TRBD1. The CDR3 contains 15 residues. V shed 3 bases and J 2 bases; nucleotides not matched to a gene: 5. CDR1 is MGHRA and CDR2 is YSYEKL in the germline V gene. CDR3 bases: TGCGCCAGCAGCCAGGCACAGGGGGGAAACACTGAAGCTTTCTTT. It encodes CASSQAQGGNTEAFF.

The chain carries TRBV11-3 and TRBJ1-2; no reliable D call. V lost 2 bases and J lost 3, with 13 bases in between. Germline-derived CDR1 and CDR2 are SGHNT and YENEEA. The CDR3 sequence is 15 residues long. CDR3 DNA sequence: TGTGCCAGCAGCTTACTGTCAGTACGCCACTATGGCTACACCTTC. It translates to CASSLLSVRHYGYTF. Based on the CDR3 plus reference TRBV11-3 and TRBJ1-2, the full variable domain is EAGVVQSPRYKIIEKKQPVAFWCNPISGHNTLYWYLQNLGQGPELLIRYENEEAVDDSQLPKDRFSAERLKGVDSTLKIQPAELGDSAVYLCASSLLSVRHYGYTFGSGTRLTVV.

The chain is built from TRBV7-2 and TRBJ2-2; 7 positions match TRBD1. Germline V lookup: CDR1 SGHTA, CDR2 FQGNSA. Losses at the gene ends were 0 bases for V and 5 bases for J; bases not matched to a gene: 9. CDR3 length: 17 amino acids. CDR3 sequence (DNA): TGTGCCAGCAGCTTAGCGGGGTTTAGGGGGCGGACCGGGGAGCTGTTTTTT. Amino acids: CASSLAGFRGRTGELFF.

This chain connects TRBV5-1 to TRBJ2-2; D is perhaps TRBD1 (6 bases). CDR1 and CDR2 (germline): SGHRS, YFSETQ. The CDR3 length is 16 residues. The V end was cut by 0 bases, the J end by 0 bases, with 9 bases between. For the CDR3, the DNA is TGCGCCAGCAGCTTGGTTGGGGGCGCGAACACCGGGGAGCTGTTTTTT. Amino acid sequence: CASSLVGGANTGELFF.

This clone occurred a few times. This sequence joins TRBV19 and TRBJ1-3; D might be TRBD1 (6 bases). Per germline, CDR1 LNHDA and CDR2 SQIVND (reference sequence). This CDR3 spans 15 amino acids. Trimming shortened V by 3 bases and J by 3 bases, and 12 bases separated the two germline ends. The CDR3 sequence: CASSMQGIGGNTIYF. The CDR3 nucleotides read TGTGCCAGTAGTATGCAGGGGATCGGTGGAAACACCATATATTTT.

The table lists this clone with a few counts. The chain joins TRBV28 to TRBJ1-2; D is uncertain. Trimming removed 6 bases at V and 5 bases at J, with 13 bases between. The CDR3 covers 13 residues. CDR1 is MDHEN, CDR2 SYDVKM, per germline. The DNA of the CDR3 is TGTGCCAGCAGCTATCCGGGTCGATATGGCTACACCTTC. This codes for CASSYPGRYGYTF.

This sequence joins TRBV5-4 and TRBJ2-7; 7 nucleotides match TRBD2. J was trimmed by 3 bases and V by 5 bases; bases with no gene match: 5. The CDR3 sequence is 13 residues long. The germline gives CDR1 SGHNT, CDR2 YYREEE (reference sequence). DNA for the CDR3: TGTGCCAGCAGAACCTGGGACTACTACGAGCAGTACTTC. Encoded protein: CASRTWDYYEQYF.

The chain recombines TRBV10-3 with TRBJ2-3, with D tentatively TRBD1 (5 bases). This CDR3 contains 15 residues. V dropped 7 bases and J dropped 1 base, with 15 bases sitting between them. The V gene's germline CDR1 is ENHRY and CDR2 SYGVKD. The CDR3 DNA is TGTGCCATCACCGACAAGGGGCCTGGCACAGATACGCAGTATTTT. This encodes CAITDKGPGTDTQYF.